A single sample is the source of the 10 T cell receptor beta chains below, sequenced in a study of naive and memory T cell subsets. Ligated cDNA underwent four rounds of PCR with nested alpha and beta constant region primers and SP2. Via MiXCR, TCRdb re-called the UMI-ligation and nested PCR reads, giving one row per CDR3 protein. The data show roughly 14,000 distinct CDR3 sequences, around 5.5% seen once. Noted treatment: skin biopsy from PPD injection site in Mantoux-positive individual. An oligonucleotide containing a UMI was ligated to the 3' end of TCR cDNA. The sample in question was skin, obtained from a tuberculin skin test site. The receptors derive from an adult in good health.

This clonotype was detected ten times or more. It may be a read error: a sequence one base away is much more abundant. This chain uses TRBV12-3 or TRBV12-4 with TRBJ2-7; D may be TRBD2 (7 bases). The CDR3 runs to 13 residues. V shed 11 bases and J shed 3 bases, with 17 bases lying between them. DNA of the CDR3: TGTGCCTCCCGGGGGGCGAGTTTCTACGAGCAGTACTTC. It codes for CASRGASFYEQYF.

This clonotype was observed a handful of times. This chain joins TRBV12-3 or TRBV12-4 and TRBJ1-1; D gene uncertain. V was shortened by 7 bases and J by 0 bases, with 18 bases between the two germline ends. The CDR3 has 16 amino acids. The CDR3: CASILGILSMNTEAFF. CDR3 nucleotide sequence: TGTGCCAGCATATTAGGGATTTTGTCGATGAACACTGAAGCTTTCTTT.

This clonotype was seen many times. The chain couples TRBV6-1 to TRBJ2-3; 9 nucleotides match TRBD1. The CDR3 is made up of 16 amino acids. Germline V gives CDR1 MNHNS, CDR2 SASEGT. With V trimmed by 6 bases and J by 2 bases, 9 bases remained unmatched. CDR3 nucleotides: TGTGCCAGCAGACGTCTCGGGACAGGGCCCACAGATACGCAGTATTTT. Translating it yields CASRRLGTGPTDTQYF.

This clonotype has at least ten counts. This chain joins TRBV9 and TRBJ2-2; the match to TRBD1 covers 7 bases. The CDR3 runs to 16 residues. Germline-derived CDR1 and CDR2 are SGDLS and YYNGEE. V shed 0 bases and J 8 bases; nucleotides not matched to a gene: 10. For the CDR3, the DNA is TGTGCCAGCAGCGTAGAGGGGGCCACCCTAGGTGGGGAGCTGTTTTTT. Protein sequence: CASSVEGATLGGELFF.

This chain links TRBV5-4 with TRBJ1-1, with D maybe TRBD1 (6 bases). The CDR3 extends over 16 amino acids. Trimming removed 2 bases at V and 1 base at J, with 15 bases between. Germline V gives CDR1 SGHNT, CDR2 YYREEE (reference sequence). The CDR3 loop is CASSFWGGGRNTEAFF. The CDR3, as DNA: TGTGCCAGCAGCTTTTGGGGGGGCGGCCGGAACACTGAAGCTTTCTTT.

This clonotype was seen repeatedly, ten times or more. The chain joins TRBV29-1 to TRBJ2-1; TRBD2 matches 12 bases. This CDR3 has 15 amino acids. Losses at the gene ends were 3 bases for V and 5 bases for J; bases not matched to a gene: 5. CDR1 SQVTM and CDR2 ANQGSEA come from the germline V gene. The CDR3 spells CSVERLAGGDNEQFF. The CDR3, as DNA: TGCAGCGTTGAGAGGCTAGCGGGGGGGGACAATGAGCAGTTCTTC.

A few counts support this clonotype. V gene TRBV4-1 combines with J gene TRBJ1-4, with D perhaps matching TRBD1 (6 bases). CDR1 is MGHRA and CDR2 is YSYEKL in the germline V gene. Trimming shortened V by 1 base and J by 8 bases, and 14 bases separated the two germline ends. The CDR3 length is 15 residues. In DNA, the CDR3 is TGCGCCAGCAGCCAAGCCGAAGGAGGGGGAGAAAAACTGTTTTTT. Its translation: CASSQAEGGGEKLFF.

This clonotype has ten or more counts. The CDR3 DNA reads TGTGCCAGCAGTTTACCATTAACTAGTAGCTCCTACGAGCAGTACTTC. It encodes CASSLPLTSSSYEQYF. The chain links TRBV12-3 or TRBV12-4 to TRBJ2-7; TRBD2 might be the D (5 bases). V was trimmed by 2 bases and J by 0 bases, leaving 14 bases between them. This CDR3 region has 16 residues.

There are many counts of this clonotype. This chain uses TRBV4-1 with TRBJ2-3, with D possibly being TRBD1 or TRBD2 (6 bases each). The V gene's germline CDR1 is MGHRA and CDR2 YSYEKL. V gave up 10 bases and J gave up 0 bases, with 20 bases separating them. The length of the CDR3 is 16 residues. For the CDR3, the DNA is TGCGCCACCGCTCCCTGGGGGGCCCTTAGCACAGATACGCAGTATTTT. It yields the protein CATAPWGALSTDTQYF.

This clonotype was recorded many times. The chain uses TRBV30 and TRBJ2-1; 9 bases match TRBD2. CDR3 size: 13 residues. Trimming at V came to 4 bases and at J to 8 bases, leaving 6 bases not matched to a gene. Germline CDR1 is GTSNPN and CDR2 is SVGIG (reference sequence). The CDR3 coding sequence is TGTGCCTGGATTCGAGCGGGGGGATATGAGCAGTTCTTC. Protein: CAWIRAGGYEQFF. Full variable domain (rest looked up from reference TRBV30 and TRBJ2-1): SQTIHQWPATLVQPVGSPLSLECTVEGTSNPNLYWYRQAAGRGLQLLFYSVGIGQISSEVPQNLSASRPQDRQFILSSKKLLLSDSGFYLCAWIRAGGYEQFFGPGTRLTVL.